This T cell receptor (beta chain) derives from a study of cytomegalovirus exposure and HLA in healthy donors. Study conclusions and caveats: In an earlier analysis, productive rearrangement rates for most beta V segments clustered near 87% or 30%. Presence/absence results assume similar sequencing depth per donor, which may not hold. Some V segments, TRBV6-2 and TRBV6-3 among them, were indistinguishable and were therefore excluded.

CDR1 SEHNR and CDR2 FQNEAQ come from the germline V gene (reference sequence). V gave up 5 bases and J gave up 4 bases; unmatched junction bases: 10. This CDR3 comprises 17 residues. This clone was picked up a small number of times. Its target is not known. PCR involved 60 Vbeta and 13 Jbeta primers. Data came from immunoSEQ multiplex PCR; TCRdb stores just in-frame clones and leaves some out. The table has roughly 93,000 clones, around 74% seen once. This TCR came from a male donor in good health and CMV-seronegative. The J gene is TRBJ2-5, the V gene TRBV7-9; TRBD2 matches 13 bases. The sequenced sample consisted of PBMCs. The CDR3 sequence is CASSQWTSGSEGETQYF. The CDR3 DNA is TGTGCCAGCAGCCAGTGGACTAGCGGGAGTGAGGGAGAGACCCAGTACTTC.